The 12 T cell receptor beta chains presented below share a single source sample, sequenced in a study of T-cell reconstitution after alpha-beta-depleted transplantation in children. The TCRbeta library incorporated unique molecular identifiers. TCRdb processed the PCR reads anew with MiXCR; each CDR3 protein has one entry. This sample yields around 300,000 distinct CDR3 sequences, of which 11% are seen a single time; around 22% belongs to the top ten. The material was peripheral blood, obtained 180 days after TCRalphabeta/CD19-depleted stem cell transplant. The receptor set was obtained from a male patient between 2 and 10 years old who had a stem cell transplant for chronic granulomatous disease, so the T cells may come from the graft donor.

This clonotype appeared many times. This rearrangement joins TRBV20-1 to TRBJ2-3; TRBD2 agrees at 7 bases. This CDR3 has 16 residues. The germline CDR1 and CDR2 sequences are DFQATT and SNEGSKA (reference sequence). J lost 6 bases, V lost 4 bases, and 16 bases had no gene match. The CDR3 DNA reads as TGCAGTGCTACGCTCTTGGTTAGCGGGCTTGGGGATACGCAGTATTTT. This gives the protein CSATLLVSGLGDTQYF.

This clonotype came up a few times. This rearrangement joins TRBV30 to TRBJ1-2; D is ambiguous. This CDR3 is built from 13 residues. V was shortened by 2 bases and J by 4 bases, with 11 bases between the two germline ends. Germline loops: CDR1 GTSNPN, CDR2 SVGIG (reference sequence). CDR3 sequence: CAWSTTVLYGYTF. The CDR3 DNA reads TGTGCCTGGAGTACAACAGTACTCTATGGCTACACCTTC.

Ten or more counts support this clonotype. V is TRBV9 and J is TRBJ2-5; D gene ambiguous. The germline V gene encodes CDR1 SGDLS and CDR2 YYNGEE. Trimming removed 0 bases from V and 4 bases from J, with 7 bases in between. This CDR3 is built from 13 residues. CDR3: CASSVDEGETQYF. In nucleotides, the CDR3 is TGTGCCAGCAGCGTAGATGAAGGAGAGACCCAGTACTTC.

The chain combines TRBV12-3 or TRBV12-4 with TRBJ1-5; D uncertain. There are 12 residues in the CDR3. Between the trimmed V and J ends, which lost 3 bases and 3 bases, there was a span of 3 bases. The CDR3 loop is CASSFNNQPQHF. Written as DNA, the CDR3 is TGTGCCAGCAGTTTCAACAATCAGCCCCAGCATTTT.

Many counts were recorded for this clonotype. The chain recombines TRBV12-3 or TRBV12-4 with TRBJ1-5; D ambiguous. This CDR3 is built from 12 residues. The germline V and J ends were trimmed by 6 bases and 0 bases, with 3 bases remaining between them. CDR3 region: CASRLSNQPQHF. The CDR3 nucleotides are TGTGCCAGCAGACTTAGCAATCAGCCCCAGCATTTT.

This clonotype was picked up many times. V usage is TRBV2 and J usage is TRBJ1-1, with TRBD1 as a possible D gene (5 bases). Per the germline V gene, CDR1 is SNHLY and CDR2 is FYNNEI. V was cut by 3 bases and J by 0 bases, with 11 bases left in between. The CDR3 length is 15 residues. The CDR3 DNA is TGTGCCAGCAGTGATGGGGCCAGAATGAACACTGAAGCTTTCTTT. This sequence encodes CASSDGARMNTEAFF.

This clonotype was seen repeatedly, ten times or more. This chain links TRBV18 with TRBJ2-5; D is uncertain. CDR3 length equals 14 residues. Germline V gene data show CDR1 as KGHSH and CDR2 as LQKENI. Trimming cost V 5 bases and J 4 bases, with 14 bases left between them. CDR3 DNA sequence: TGTGCCAGCTCAAGCCCAGGCTCCCGAGAGACCCAGTACTTC. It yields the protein CASSSPGSRETQYF.

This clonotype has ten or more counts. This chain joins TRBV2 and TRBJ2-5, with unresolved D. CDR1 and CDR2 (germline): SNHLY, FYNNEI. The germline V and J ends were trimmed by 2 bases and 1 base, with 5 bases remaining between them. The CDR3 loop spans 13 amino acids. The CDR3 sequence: CASSESTQETQYF. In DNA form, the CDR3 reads TGTGCCAGCAGTGAAAGTACCCAAGAGACCCAGTACTTC.

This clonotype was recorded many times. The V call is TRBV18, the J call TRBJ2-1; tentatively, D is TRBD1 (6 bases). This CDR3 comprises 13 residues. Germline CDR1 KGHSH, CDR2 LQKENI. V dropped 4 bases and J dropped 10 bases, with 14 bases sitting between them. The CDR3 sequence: CASSLGAPLEQFF. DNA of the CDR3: TGTGCCAGCTCACTGGGGGCCCCTCTGGAGCAGTTCTTC.

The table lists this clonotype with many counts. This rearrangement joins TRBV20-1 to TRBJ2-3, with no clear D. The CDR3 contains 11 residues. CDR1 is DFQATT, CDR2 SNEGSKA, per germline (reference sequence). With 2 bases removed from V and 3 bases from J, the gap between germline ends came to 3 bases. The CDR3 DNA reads TGCAGTGCTAGAAAGACAGATACGCAGTATTTT. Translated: CSARKTDTQYF.

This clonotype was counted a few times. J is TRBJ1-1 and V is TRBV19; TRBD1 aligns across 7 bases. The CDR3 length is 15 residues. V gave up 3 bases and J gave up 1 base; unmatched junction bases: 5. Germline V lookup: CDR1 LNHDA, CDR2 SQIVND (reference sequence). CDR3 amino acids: CASSMTGQGNTEAFF. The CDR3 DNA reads TGTGCCAGTAGTATGACAGGGCAGGGGAACACTGAAGCTTTCTTT.

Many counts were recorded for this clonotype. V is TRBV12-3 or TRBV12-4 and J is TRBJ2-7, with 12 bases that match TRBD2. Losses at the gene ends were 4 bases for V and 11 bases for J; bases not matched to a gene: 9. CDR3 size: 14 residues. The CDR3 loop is CASSSSLLAGGKYF. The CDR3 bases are TGTGCCAGCAGTTCAAGCCTACTAGCGGGGGGAAAGTACTTC.